These 21 T cell receptor beta chains came from one sample sequenced in a study of Graves' ophthalmopathy and Graves' hyperthyroidism. The authors amplified TCR beta CDR3 regions from RNA transcripts. First-round RT-PCR used HTBI primers; second-round multiplex PCR followed. MiXCR was run by TCRdb on the multiplex PCR reads, yielding one entry per CDR3 protein. The repertoire holds over a million distinct CDR3 sequences, with about 38% as singletons. Sequenced: peripheral blood or thyroid tissue (not recorded which). The receptor set was obtained from an adult man with Graves' hyperthyroidism.

This clonotype was counted only a few times. The chain joins TRBV7-2 to TRBJ2-7; TRBD1 matches at 10 bases. With 5 bases clipped from V and 5 bases from J, the junction kept 9 bases outside the gene matches. This CDR3 contains 15 residues. Germline-derived CDR1 and CDR2 are SGHTA and FQGNSA. DNA for the CDR3: TGTGCCAGCAGCAACCGGGACAGGGGTTCCCACGAGCAGTACTTC. Its protein product is CASSNRDRGSHEQYF.

This chain connects TRBV29-1 to TRBJ2-5, with D maybe TRBD2 (5 bases). The germline CDR1 and CDR2 sequences are SQVTM and ANQGSEA. The CDR3 totals 12 residues. CDR3 sequence (DNA): TGCGGCACAAGTGGGGAGTCGGAGACCCAGTACTTC. It specifies CGTSGESETQYF. Full variable domain (missing parts from reference TRBV29-1 and TRBJ2-5): SAVISQKPSRDICQRGTSLTIQCQVDSQVTMMFWYRQQPGQSLTLIATANQGSEATYESGFVIDKFPISRPNLTFSTLTVSNMSPEDSSIYLCGTSGESETQYFGPGTRLLVL.

CDR3 residues: CSARAYDSPYEQYF. The CDR3 DNA follows: TGCAGTGCTAGAGCTTATGACAGTCCCTACGAGCAGTACTTC. The gene calls are TRBV20-1 and TRBJ2-7; D is possibly TRBD1 (5 bases). Deletions cut 1 base from V and 2 bases from J, with 12 bases between. This CDR3 comprises 14 residues. Per the germline V gene, CDR1 is DFQATT and CDR2 is SNEGSKA (reference sequence).

This clonotype was observed at least ten times. The J gene is TRBJ2-5, the V gene TRBV7-8; tentative D call: TRBD2 (5 bases). This CDR3 has 15 amino acids. V was shortened by 2 bases and J by 5 bases, with 15 bases between the two germline ends. Germline values: CDR1 SGHVS, CDR2 FQNEAQ. CDR3 sequence (DNA): TGTGCCAGCAGCTTATGGCGGGTGACGAGGGAGACCCAGTACTTC. Translation gives CASSLWRVTRETQYF.

The J gene is TRBJ1-1, the V gene TRBV29-1; 9 bases are shared with TRBD1. Germline CDR1 is SQVTM and CDR2 is ANQGSEA. The CDR3 spans 16 residues. Trimming cost V 8 bases and J 1 base; bases outside gene matches: 14. CDR3 DNA: TGCAGCTACCGAGTGCCGCCGGGACAGGGGAACACTGAAGCTTTCTTT. Encoded protein: CSYRVPPGQGNTEAFF.

The rearrangement links TRBV2 to TRBJ1-2; 11 bases agree with TRBD1. Germline-derived CDR1 and CDR2 are SNHLY and FYNNEI. Germline trimming cut 5 bases from V and 8 bases from J; bases unmatched to any gene: 19. CDR3 length: 18 residues. The CDR3 protein is CASSPQPGTGGAWDGYTF. The CDR3 region has the DNA TGTGCCAGCAGTCCCCAACCCGGGACAGGGGGTGCATGGGACGGCTACACCTTC.

The gene calls are TRBV6-5 and TRBJ1-2; TRBD1 matches 8 bases. The J segment lost 3 bases and the V segment lost 7 bases, leaving 7 bases of the junction unmatched. CDR3 size: 14 residues. Germline V gene data show CDR1 as MNHEY and CDR2 as SVGAGI. The chain's CDR3 is CASKEQTGDYGYTF. The DNA for the CDR3 is TGTGCCAGCAAGGAGCAGACAGGGGACTATGGCTACACCTTC.

V is TRBV10-3 and J is TRBJ1-5, with TRBD1 as a possible D gene (5 bases). The V end lost 3 bases, the J end lost 0 bases, and 9 bases lay between the germline ends. CDR3 size: 15 residues. Germline-derived CDR1 and CDR2 are ENHRY and SYGVKD. The CDR3: CAISDRDGSNQPQHF. The CDR3, as DNA: TGTGCCATCAGTGATAGGGACGGTAGCAATCAGCCCCAGCATTTT.

J is TRBJ1-6 and V is TRBV7-9; D uncertain. With 1 base removed from V and 1 base from J, the gap between germline ends came to 8 bases. The CDR3 length is 16 residues. Germline loops: CDR1 SEHNR, CDR2 FQNEAQ (reference sequence). The CDR3 is CASSLEGLSYNSPLHF. The CDR3 nucleotides read TGTGCCAGCAGCTTAGAGGGTTTATCCTATAATTCACCCCTCCACTTT.

This clonotype was observed many times. This chain uses TRBV2 with TRBJ2-7, with a possible D match to TRBD1 (6 bases). In germline, CDR1 is SNHLY, CDR2 FYNNEI. V was cut by 8 bases and J by 3 bases, with 14 bases left in between. This CDR3 comprises 13 residues. Written as DNA, the CDR3 is TGTGCCAGCCAGGGGTTGGGGCACTACGAGCAGTACTTC. Translated, it gives CASQGLGHYEQYF.

The sample holds many counts of this clonotype. The chain employs TRBV7-8 and TRBJ2-7; D unclear. V lost 5 bases and J lost 4, with 21 bases in between. Germline CDR1 SGHVS, CDR2 FQNEAQ. The length of the CDR3 is 16 residues. The CDR3 region is CASSDEVRASTYEQYF. CDR3 bases: TGTGCCAGCAGCGATGAGGTTAGGGCATCGACTTACGAGCAGTACTTC.

V and J are TRBV7-3 and TRBJ2-5; D tentatively fits TRBD1 or TRBD2 (5 bases each). V was pared by 5 bases and J by 5 bases, with 15 bases between. CDR3 length equals 14 residues. CDR1 and CDR2 (germline): SGHTA, FQGTGA. As DNA, the CDR3 is TGTGCCAGCAGCCAGACAGTATGGGACGAGACCCAGTACTTC. Its translation: CASSQTVWDETQYF.

The chain recombines TRBV11-2 with TRBJ2-7; weak D call: TRBD1 (7 bases). V was trimmed by 4 bases and J by 4 bases, leaving 17 bases between them. The CDR3 is 15 amino acids. Germline CDR1 is SGHAT and CDR2 is FQNNGV. In DNA form, the CDR3 reads TGTGCCAGCAGCTCGGGACTCTCAGGGGGGTACGAGCAGTACTTC. Amino acid sequence: CASSSGLSGGYEQYF.

This clonotype was detected ten times or more. The V gene is TRBV2, the J gene TRBJ1-3; the D gene is possibly TRBD1 (5 bases). This CDR3 contains 13 residues. The V end lost 11 bases, the J end lost 0 bases, and 11 bases lay between the germline ends. Germline V lookup: CDR1 SNHLY, CDR2 FYNNEI. CDR3 nucleotides: TGTGCCGGACAAGAGTCCTCTGGAAACACCATATATTTT. This gives the protein CAGQESSGNTIYF.

This clonotype was observed many times. The chain combines TRBV15 with TRBJ1-5, with a weak D call TRBD1 (5 bases). The germline V gene has CDR1 LNHNV and CDR2 YYDKDF (reference sequence). This CDR3 is built from 16 residues. V gave up 0 bases and J gave up 7 bases, with 16 bases separating them. This CDR3 is CATSRDLGGEVQPQHF. The CDR3 coding sequence is TGTGCCACCAGCAGAGATCTTGGAGGGGAGGTCCAGCCCCAGCATTTT.

The J gene is TRBJ1-2, the V gene TRBV10-3; D gene uncertain. V lost 10 bases and J 8 bases, leaving 29 bases between the germline ends. The V gene's germline CDR1 is ENHRY and CDR2 SYGVKD. The CDR3 sequence is 16 residues long. The CDR3 nucleotides are TGTGCCAGCAGGTTCGGAATTTATCAGGTTCTCTACGGCTACACCTTC. The encoded protein is CASRFGIYQVLYGYTF.

The chain links TRBV10-3 to TRBJ2-7; perhaps D is TRBD1 or TRBD2 (5 bases each). CDR3 length equals 17 residues. Deletions cut 3 bases from V and 0 bases from J, with 18 bases between. Germline assignment: CDR1 ENHRY and CDR2 SYGVKD. CDR3 loop: CAISDFLPGRNSYEQYF. The CDR3 DNA sequence: TGTGCCATCAGTGACTTTTTACCGGGACGTAACTCCTACGAGCAGTACTTC.

The chain couples TRBV12-3 or TRBV12-4 to TRBJ2-7, with D possibly being TRBD2 (7 bases). There are 14 residues in the CDR3. Trimming cost V 9 bases and J 4 bases, with 19 bases left between them. The CDR3, as DNA: TGTGCCAGTGGAGGTCGGGGGGCGGCTTACGAGCAGTACTTC. Amino acid sequence: CASGGRGAAYEQYF.

This chain uses TRBV10-3 with TRBJ1-1; the match to TRBD1 covers 9 bases. Losses at the gene ends were 10 bases for V and 4 bases for J; bases not matched to a gene: 10. The germline CDR1 and CDR2 sequences are ENHRY and SYGVKD. CDR3 length equals 14 residues. The CDR3 coding sequence is TGTGCCAGCAGAACGGACAGGGGAGGCACTGAAGCTTTCTTT. Translated, it gives CASRTDRGGTEAFF.

The chain is built from TRBV4-3 and TRBJ1-6, with D unclear. CDR3 length: 15 residues. The V gene lost 1 base and the J gene lost 2 bases, with 6 bases spanning the gap. Germline V gene data show CDR1 as LGHNA and CDR2 as YSLEER. For the CDR3, the DNA is TGCGCCAGCAGCCAAGTCCGGACCTATAATTCACCCCTCCACTTT. Protein product: CASSQVRTYNSPLHF.

This clonotype showed up many times. The chain recombines TRBV4-3 with TRBJ1-5; D remains ambiguous. V shed 1 base and J shed 3 bases, with 7 bases lying between them. The CDR3 has 14 residues. Germline V gives CDR1 LGHNA, CDR2 YSLEER. The CDR3 region is CASSQVWDNQPQHF. CDR3 DNA sequence: TGCGCCAGCAGCCAAGTCTGGGACAATCAGCCCCAGCATTTT.